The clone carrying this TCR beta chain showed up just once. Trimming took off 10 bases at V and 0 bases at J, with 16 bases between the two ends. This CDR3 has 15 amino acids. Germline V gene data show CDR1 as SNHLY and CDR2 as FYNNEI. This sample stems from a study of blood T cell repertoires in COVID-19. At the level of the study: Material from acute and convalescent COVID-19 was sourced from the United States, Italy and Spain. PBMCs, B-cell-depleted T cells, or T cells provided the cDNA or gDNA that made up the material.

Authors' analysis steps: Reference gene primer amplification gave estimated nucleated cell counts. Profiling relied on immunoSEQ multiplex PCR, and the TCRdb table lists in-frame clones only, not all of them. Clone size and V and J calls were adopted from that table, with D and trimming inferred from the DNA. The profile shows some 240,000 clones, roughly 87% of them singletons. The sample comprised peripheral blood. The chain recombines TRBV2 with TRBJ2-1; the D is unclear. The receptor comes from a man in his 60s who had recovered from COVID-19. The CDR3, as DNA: TGTGCCACCTGGAGAGTCAGAGACTCCTACAATGAGCAGTTCTTC. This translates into CATWRVRDSYNEQFF.